This T cell receptor (beta chain) was sequenced during a study of beta chain features in type 1 diabetes. Expressed TCRB transcripts were sequenced, since all the RNA that had been isolated was reverse transcribed. Mean read depth for naive, central memory and regulatory T cell samples was some 3.8 million reads. The method was immunoSEQ multiplex PCR; TCRdb's version includes in-frame clones alone and lacks a portion of them. The repertoire consists of 300,000 to 400,000 clones, with 6.5% to 10% occurring once and the leading ten covering 0.44%. In this sample, this clone turned up a few times. V was shortened by 3 bases and J by 6 bases, with 20 bases between the two germline ends. Germline CDR1 SEHNR, CDR2 FQNEAQ (reference sequence). This CDR3 is 16 amino acids long.

The chain employs TRBV7-9 and TRBJ1-2; no definite D call. Sequenced material: central memory CD4+ T cells from blood. This TCR was sampled from a woman between 18 and 30 years old in good health. The CDR3 reads CASSFSGRTNLDGYTF. CDR3 nucleotide sequence: TGTGCCAGCAGCTTTTCAGGACGGACGAATCTCGATGGCTACACCTTC.